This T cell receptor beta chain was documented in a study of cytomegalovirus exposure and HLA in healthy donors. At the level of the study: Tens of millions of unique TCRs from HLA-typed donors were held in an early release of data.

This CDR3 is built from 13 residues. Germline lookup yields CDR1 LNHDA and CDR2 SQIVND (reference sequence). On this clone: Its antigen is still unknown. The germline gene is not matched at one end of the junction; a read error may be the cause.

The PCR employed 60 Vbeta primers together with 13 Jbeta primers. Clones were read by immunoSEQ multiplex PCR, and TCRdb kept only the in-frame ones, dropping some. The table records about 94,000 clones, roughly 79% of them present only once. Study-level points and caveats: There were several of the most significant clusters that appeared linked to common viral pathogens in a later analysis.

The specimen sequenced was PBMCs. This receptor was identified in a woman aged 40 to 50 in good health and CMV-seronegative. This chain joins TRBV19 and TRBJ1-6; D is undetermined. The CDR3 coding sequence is TGTGCCAGTAGTACCTATCAGGATTCACCCCCCCACTTT. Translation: CASSTYQDSPPHF.